These T cell receptor beta chains were read from a single sample in a study of T cell responses to AZD1222 COVID-19 vaccine. The method was immunoSEQ multiplex PCR; TCRdb's version includes in-frame clones alone and lacks a portion of them. The top ten clones hold around 1.6% of a sample with about 110,000 clones, less than 90% of them seen once. The sample consisted of peripheral blood, taken on day 0 of AZD1222 vaccination. These receptors originate from an adult in good health. Each CDR3 is given with its conserved first and last residue. The D gene is left open where the match is weak. A row's size may be missing; if present it is once, few, many or a size class.

TRBV12-5	14	TRBJ1-5	NA	NA	CASGLGQAAMPQHF	TGTGCTAGTGGTTTGGGGCAGGCCGCTATGCCCCAGCATTTT
TRBV6-1	18	TRBJ1-1	NA	NA	CASSEGRVVGIMNTEAFF	TGTGCCAGCAGTGAAGGGCGAGTAGTGGGTATAATGAACACTGAAGCTTTCTTT
TRBV4-1	16	TRBJ1-4	NA	NA	CASSPNEGGVGEKLFF	TGCGCCAGCAGCCCGAACGAGGGGGGAGTGGGTGAAAAACTGTTTTTT
TRBV18	14	TRBJ1-2	NA	NA	CASSPPLPGFGYTF	TGTGCCAGCTCACCACCGTTGCCAGGCTTTGGCTACACCTTC
TRBV5-4	13	TRBJ1-1	NA	NA	CASSLGLNTEAFF	TGTGCCAGCAGCTTGGGGTTGAACACTGAAGCTTTCTTT
TRBV5-8	13	TRBJ2-1	NA	NA	CASSLGDAGEQFF	TGTGCCAGCAGCTTGGGGGATGCTGGTGAGCAGTTCTTC
TRBV13	17	TRBJ2-5	NA	TRBD2	CASSTGTSGRARETQYF	TGTGCCAGCAGCACGGGGACTAGCGGGAGGGCCAGAGAGACCCAGTACTTC
TRBV2	13	TRBJ2-7	NA	NA	CASRRTATGEQYF	TGTGCCAGCAGACGTACAGCCACGGGCGAGCAGTACTTC
TRBV6-5	14	TRBJ2-3	NA	TRBD2	CASSLAGGTDTQYF	TGTGCCAGCAGCCTAGCGGGAGGCACAGATACGCAGTATTTT
TRBV4-2	16	TRBJ2-7	once	TRBD1	CASSQDVGQGAYEQYF	TGTGCCAGCAGCCAAGATGTGGGACAGGGGGCGTACGAGCAGTACTTC
TRBV4-1	16	TRBJ1-5	NA	TRBD1	CASSPRDRGPNQPQHF	TGCGCCAGCAGCCCAAGGGACAGGGGCCCCAATCAGCCCCAGCATTTT
TRBV11-3	13	TRBJ1-1	NA	NA	CASSPRGATEAFF	TGTGCCAGCAGCCCCCGGGGGGCCACTGAAGCTTTCTTT
TRBV6-5	15	TRBJ1-5	NA	NA	CASSWDGKNNQPQHF	TGTGCCAGCAGTTGGGACGGAAAAAATAATCAGCCCCAGCATTTT